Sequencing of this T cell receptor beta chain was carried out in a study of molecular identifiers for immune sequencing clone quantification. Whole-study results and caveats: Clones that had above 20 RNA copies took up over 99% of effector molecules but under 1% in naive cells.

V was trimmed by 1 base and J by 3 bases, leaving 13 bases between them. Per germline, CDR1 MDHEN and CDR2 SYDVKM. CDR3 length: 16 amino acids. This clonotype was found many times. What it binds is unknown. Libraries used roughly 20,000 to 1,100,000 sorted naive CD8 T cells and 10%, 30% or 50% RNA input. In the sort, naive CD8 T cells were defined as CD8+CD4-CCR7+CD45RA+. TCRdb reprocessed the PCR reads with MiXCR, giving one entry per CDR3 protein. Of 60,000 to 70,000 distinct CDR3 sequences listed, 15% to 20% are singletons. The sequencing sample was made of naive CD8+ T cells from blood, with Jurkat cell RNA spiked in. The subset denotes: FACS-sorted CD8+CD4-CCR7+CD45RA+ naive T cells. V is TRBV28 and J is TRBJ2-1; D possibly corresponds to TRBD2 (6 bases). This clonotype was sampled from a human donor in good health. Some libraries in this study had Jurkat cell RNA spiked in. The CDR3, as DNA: TGTGCCAGCAGTTTATCTTCGGGAGCCCACTACAATGAGCAGTTCTTC. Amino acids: CASSLSSGAHYNEQFF.